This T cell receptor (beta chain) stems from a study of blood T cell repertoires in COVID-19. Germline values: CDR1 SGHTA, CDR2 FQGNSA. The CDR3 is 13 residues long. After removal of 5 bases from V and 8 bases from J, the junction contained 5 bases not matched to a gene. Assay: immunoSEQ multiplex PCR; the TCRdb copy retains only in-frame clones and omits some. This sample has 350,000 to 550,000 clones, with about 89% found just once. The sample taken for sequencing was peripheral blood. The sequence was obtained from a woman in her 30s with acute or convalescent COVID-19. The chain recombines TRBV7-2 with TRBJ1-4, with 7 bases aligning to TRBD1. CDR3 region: CASSIRQGEKLFF. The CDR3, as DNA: TGTGCCAGCAGCATAAGACAGGGAGAAAAACTGTTTTTT.